These 9 T cell receptor beta chains came from one sample sequenced in a study of post-analysis software for immune sequencing data. For these receptors, no antigen is known. Findings and caveats of the study: Comparison of patients with controls showed about 5 TRBV segments more frequent in patients, TRBV5-6, TRBV5-1 and TRBV20-1 among them.

Built from TCR beta cDNA, the libraries had unique molecular identifiers in them. TCRdb used MiXCR to reprocess the PCR reads, holding one entry per CDR3 protein. The table shows around 200,000 distinct CDR3 sequences, with roughly 30% occurring only once. The sample consisted of blood. Receptors were obtained from a girl younger than 18 with multiple sclerosis.

This clonotype was seen many times. The chain is built from TRBV6-2 or TRBV6-3 and TRBJ2-7; TRBD2 matches 13 bases. The V segment lost 6 bases and the J segment 1 base; nucleotides outside the gene matches: 12. The CDR3 covers 18 residues. The germline gives CDR1 MNHEY, CDR2 SVGEGT. CDR3 loop: CASRPKLLGLAGSYEQYF. The CDR3 DNA sequence: TGTGCCAGCAGACCCAAGTTATTGGGACTAGCGGGATCCTACGAGCAGTACTTC.

The chain links TRBV28 to TRBJ2-5, with 13 bases that match TRBD2. Germline assignment: CDR1 MDHEN and CDR2 SYDVKM. J gave up 2 bases and V 6 bases, and 0 bases lay outside the gene matches. CDR3 size: 14 residues. This CDR3 is CASRTSGGQETQYF. In DNA, the CDR3 is TGTGCCAGCAGGACTAGCGGGGGGCAAGAGACCCAGTACTTC.

This clonotype has a handful of counts. The chain carries TRBV6-6 and TRBJ1-1, with D possibly TRBD1 on 5 matching bases. Looked up from germline, CDR1 is MNHNY and CDR2 is SVGAGI (reference sequence). There are 13 residues in the CDR3. V was pared by 6 bases and J by 0 bases, with 8 bases between. CDR3 in DNA: TGTGCCAGCAGGCGGACACTGAACACTGAAGCTTTCTTT. Translating gives CASRRTLNTEAFF.

The sample holds many counts of this clonotype. This chain uses TRBV6-2 or TRBV6-3 with TRBJ2-3; 9 bases align to TRBD2. With V trimmed by 4 bases and J by 2 bases, 7 bases remained unmatched. This CDR3 has 16 amino acids. Germline V lookup: CDR1 MNHEY, CDR2 SVGEGT. The CDR3 region is CASSSSERGDTDTQYF. CDR3 sequence (DNA): TGTGCCAGCAGTTCCTCCGAGCGGGGGGACACAGATACGCAGTATTTT.

The chain joins TRBV12-3 or TRBV12-4 to TRBJ2-3; D is uncertain. The CDR3 has 13 residues. Trimming stripped 1 base from V and 6 bases from J, with 8 bases between. The CDR3 coding sequence is TGTGCCAGCAGTTTAGGGGCCATGGATACGCAGTATTTT. Translating it yields CASSLGAMDTQYF.

V and J are TRBV5-1 and TRBJ2-3, with D uncertain. Looked up from germline, CDR1 is SGHRS and CDR2 is YFSETQ. The CDR3 extends over 11 amino acids. Trimming cost V 2 bases and J 6 bases, with 4 bases left between them. CDR3 sequence: CASSFKDTQYF. CDR3 in DNA: TGCGCCAGCAGCTTTAAGGATACGCAGTATTTT.

This clonotype was observed many times. The J gene is TRBJ1-2, the V gene TRBV5-1; D not resolved. The V gene lost 4 bases and the J gene lost 8 bases, with 27 bases spanning the gap. Germline CDR1 SGHRS, CDR2 YFSETQ. This CDR3 is 17 amino acids long. DNA for the CDR3: TGCGCCAGCAGCATGGGTAAAGTCTCCGGGTCGAGTCGGGGCTACACCTTC. It translates to CASSMGKVSGSSRGYTF.

DNA for the CDR3: TGTGCCACCACAGACCCCGGGGGCTTCAACACCGGGGAGCTGTTTTTT. Its translation is CATTDPGGFNTGELFF. The V gene is TRBV19, the J gene TRBJ2-2; the D gene could be TRBD1 or TRBD2 (6 bases each). The CDR3 has 16 residues. V shed 10 bases and J shed 2 bases, with 20 bases lying between them. Germline CDR1 is LNHDA and CDR2 is SQIVND (reference sequence).

In this sample, this clonotype turned up many times. The chain carries TRBV25-1 and TRBJ1-2; the D is unclear. Per germline, CDR1 MGHDK and CDR2 SYGVNS. V lost 1 base and J 4 bases, leaving 16 bases between the germline ends. The CDR3 extends over 16 amino acids. The DNA for the CDR3 is TGTGCCAGCAGTGAATCCTTGGATCTACGGAGCTATGGCTACACCTTC. Its protein product is CASSESLDLRSYGYTF.